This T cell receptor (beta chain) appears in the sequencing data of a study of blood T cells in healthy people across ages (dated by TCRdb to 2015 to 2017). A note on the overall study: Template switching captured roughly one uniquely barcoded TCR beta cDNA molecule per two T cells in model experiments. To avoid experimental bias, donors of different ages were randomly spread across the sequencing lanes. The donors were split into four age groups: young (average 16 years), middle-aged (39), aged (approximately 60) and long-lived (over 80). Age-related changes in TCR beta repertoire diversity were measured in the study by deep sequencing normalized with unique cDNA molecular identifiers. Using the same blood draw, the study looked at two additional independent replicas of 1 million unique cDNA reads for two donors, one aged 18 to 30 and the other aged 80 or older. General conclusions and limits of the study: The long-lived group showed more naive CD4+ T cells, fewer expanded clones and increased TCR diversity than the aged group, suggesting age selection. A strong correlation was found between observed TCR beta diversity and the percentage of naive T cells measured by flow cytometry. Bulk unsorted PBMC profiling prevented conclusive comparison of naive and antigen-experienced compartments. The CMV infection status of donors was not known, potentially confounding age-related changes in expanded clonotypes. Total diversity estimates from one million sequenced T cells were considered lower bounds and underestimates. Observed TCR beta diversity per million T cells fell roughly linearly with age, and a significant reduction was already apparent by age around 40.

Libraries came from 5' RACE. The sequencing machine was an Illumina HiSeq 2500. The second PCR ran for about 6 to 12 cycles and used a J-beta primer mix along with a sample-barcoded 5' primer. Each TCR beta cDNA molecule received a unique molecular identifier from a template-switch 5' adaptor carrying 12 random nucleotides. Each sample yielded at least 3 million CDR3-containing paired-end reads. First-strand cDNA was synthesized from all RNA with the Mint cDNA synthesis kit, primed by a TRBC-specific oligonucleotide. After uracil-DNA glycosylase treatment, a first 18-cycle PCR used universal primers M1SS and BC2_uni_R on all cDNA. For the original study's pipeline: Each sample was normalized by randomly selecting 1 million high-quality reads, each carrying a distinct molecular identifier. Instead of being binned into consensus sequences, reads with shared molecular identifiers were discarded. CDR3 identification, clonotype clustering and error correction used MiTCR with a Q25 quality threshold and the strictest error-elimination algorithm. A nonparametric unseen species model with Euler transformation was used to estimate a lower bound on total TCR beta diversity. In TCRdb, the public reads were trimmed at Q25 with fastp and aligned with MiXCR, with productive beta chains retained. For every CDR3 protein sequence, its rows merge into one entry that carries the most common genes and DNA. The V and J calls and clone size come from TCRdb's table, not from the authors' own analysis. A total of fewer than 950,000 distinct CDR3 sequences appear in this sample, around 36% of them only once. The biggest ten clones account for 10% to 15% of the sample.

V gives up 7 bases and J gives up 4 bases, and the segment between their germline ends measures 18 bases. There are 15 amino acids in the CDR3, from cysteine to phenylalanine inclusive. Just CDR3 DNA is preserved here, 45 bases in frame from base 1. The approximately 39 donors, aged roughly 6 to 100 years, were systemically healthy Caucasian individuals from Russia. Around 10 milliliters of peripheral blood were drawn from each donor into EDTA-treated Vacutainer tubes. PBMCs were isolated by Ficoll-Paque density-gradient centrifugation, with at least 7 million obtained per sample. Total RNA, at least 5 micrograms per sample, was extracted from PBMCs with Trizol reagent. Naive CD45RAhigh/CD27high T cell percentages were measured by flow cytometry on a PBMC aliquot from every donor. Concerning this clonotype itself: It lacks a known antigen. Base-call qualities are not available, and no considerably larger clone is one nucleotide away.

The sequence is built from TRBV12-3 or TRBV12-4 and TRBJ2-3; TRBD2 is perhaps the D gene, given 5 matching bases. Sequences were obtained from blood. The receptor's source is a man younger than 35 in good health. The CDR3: CASTNEGWGADTQYF. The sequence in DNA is TGTGCCAGCACCAACGAAGGGTGGGGAGCAGATACGCAGTATTTT.